This TCR beta chain appears in the sequencing data of a study of T cell responses to AZD1222 COVID-19 vaccine. Study conclusions and caveats: Nearly half of spike-specific TCRs reportedly target unmutated variant regions.

With regard to this clone: The antigen remains undetermined.

Produced via immunoSEQ multiplex PCR; TCRdb's table is partial and in-frame only. The sample shows around 140,000 clones, approximately 89% of them seen only once. This CDR3 has 17 residues. Germline V CDR1 and CDR2: LNHDA, SQIVND (reference sequence). V dropped 3 bases and J dropped 0 bases, with 15 bases sitting between them. The specimen was peripheral blood, collected 28 days after the second AZD1222 dose. The chain is built from TRBV19 and TRBJ1-5; D is ambiguous. This receptor was identified in an adult who received the AZD1222 COVID-19 vaccine. Written as DNA, the CDR3 is TGTGCCAGTAGTATTGTGGAGGGAGGTCATAGCAATCAGCCCCAGCATTTT. Its protein is CASSIVEGGHSNQPQHF.